In its sample, the clone carrying this T cell receptor beta chain was seen a few times. The data were obtained in a study of CD4+ T cells in melanoma. The CDR3 runs to 15 residues. From germline, CDR1 is SNHLY and CDR2 FYNNEI. The V gene lost 6 bases and the J gene lost 0 bases, with 14 bases spanning the gap. Only in-frame clones appear in the TCRdb table, and some are missing; sequencing was by immunoSEQ multiplex PCR. The sample gives 15,000 to 20,000 clones, about 84% of which show up once; roughly 5.4% is in the top ten. The V gene is TRBV2, the J gene TRBJ1-2, with a tentative D call TRBD1 (5 bases). This TCR came from a human donor with melanoma. Sample: cells from a culture (not recorded whether cultured in vitro). The CDR3 bases are TGTGCCAGCAGCAGGAGACAGAGAGCTAACTATGGCTACACCTTC. It is translated as CASSRRQRANYGYTF.